Sequencing of this T cell receptor beta chain was carried out in a study of blood T cells in healthy people across ages. Study-wide findings and caveats: CMV status of donors was unknown, possibly confounding expanded clonotype changes.

Combining a sample-barcoded 5' primer with a J-beta primer mix, a second PCR ran for about 7 to 11 cycles. TCRdb independently ran MiXCR on the 5' RACE reads; one entry per CDR3 protein. In the table there are 710,000 or so distinct CDR3 sequences, roughly 32% of which are singletons. This clonotype was seen many times. Its antigen is undetermined. The material sequenced was blood. This TCR was recovered from a woman of 80 years or more in good health.

CDR3 nucleotides: TGCGCCAGCAGCCAACCTGGACGGTTCACTGAAGCTTTCTTT. Translation: CASSQPGRFTEAFF. The chain combines TRBV4-1 with TRBJ1-1; no reliable D call. From germline, CDR1 is MGHRA and CDR2 YSYEKL. The CDR3 sequence is 14 residues long. Trimming cost V 2 bases and J 4 bases, with 11 bases left between them.